Below are 32 T cell receptor beta chains sequenced from a single sample in a study of CD8+CD57+ T cells in acquired aplastic anemia (dated by TCRdb to between 2018 and 2020). The reads were generated on an Illumina HiSeq 2000. Genomic DNA served as template for TCR beta VDJ combination and CDR3 sequence profiling. TCRdb redid the processing of the public reads, applying fastp at Q25 and MiXCR, and retained in-frame beta chains. Under each unique CDR3 protein, matching rows form one entry showing the most common genes and DNA. For this sample there are some 410,000 distinct CDR3 sequences; around 68% appear just once. The ten largest clones capture 3.5% to 4.5% of the sample. The specimen sequenced was sorted CD4+, CD8+, or CD8+CD57+ T cells (not recorded which) from PBMCs. These receptors originate from a human donor in good health, serving as a control.

About this clonotype itself: At one boundary the junction diverges from the germline segment, which might be a read error. This chain uses TRBV7-2 with TRBJ2-5; 13 nucleotides line up with TRBD2. Germline assignment: CDR1 SGHTA and CDR2 FQGNSA. This CDR3 spans 14 amino acids. As DNA, the CDR3 is TGTGCCAGCAGCAAACTAGCGGGGGGGCAGACCCACAACTTC. The encoded protein is CASSKLAGGQTHNF.

The J gene is TRBJ1-2, the V gene TRBV19; D call uncertain. CDR1 is LNHDA and CDR2 is SQIVND in the germline V gene (reference sequence). This CDR3 is built from 11 residues. V gave up 7 bases and J gave up 11 bases, with 14 bases separating them. CDR3 in DNA: TGTGCCAGTACAGGACGATTCGGGTACACCTTC. Its translation: CASTGRFGYTF.

The chain is built from TRBV19 and TRBJ1-5; no firm D call. Germline CDR1 reads LNHDA; CDR2 reads SQIVND (reference sequence). V was trimmed by 3 bases and J by 7 bases, leaving 10 bases between them. CDR3 length: 13 amino acids. CDR3 bases: TGTGCCAGTAGTATGTTAAGCGACCAGCCCCAGCATTTT. This encodes CASSMLSDQPQHF. Based on the CDR3 plus reference TRBV19 and TRBJ1-5, the full variable domain is DGGITQSPKYLFRKEGQNVTLSCEQNLNHDAMYWYRQDPGQGLRLIYYSQIVNDFQKGDIAEGYSVSREKKESFPLTVTSAQKNPTAFYLCASSMLSDQPQHFGDGTRLSIL.

V gene TRBV29-1 combines with J gene TRBJ2-3, with a weak D call TRBD2 (7 bases). V gave up 7 bases and J gave up 12 bases, with 26 bases separating them. The CDR3 consists of 14 residues. From germline, CDR1 is SQVTM and CDR2 ANQGSEA. The CDR3 region has the DNA TGCAGCGATGAGACTGGCGGGGGCAACGCTGAACAGTATTTT. Protein sequence: CSDETGGGNAEQYF.

This clonotype was counted many times. The chain recombines TRBV20-1 with TRBJ2-5; TRBD1 might be the D (5 bases). CDR3 length: 14 residues. Trimming removed 6 bases from V and 4 bases from J, with 18 bases in between. CDR1 is DFQATT and CDR2 is SNEGSKA in the germline V gene (reference sequence). CDR3 nucleotides: TGCAGTGCACCGACAGTTGGGGCCCTAGAGACCCAGTACTTC. Encoded protein: CSAPTVGALETQYF.

Worth noting for this clonotype: At one end, the junction sequence differs from germline, possibly due to a read error. This chain joins TRBV7-7 and TRBJ2-5; 8 bases match TRBD1. The CDR3 sequence is 14 residues long. CDR1 and CDR2 from the germline V gene are SSHAT and FNYEAQ (reference sequence). In DNA form, the CDR3 reads TGTGCTAGCAGCGCAGGGGGCGAGGGTGAGACCCAGTACTTC. Protein: CASSAGGEGETQYF.

The chain employs TRBV7-7 and TRBJ2-7, with TRBD2 as a possible D gene (7 bases). The CDR3 covers 13 residues. The V gene's germline CDR1 is SSHAT and CDR2 FNYEAQ (reference sequence). Between the trimmed V and J ends, which lost 5 bases and 3 bases, there was a span of 11 bases. The CDR3 region has the DNA TGTGCCAGCAGCGGGGGGGCTGGCTACGAGCAGTACTTC. Translated: CASSGGAGYEQYF.

The rearrangement links TRBV2 to TRBJ2-5, with unresolved D. Judging by the DNA end, TRBJ2-7 fits better; the J call may be wrong. CDR3 length equals 14 residues. Per the germline V gene, CDR1 is SNHLY and CDR2 is FYNNEI. The chain's CDR3 is CASTYTERSYEQYF. CDR3 DNA sequence: TGTGCCAGCACCTACACGGAGCGTTCCTACGAGCAGTACTTC.

The chain has TRBV6-5 and TRBJ1-1; tentatively, D is TRBD1 (6 bases). The germline CDR1 and CDR2 sequences are MNHEY and SVGAGI. The CDR3 consists of 14 residues. V dropped 5 bases and J dropped 4 bases, with 14 bases sitting between them. The CDR3 sequence: CASSVGGARTEAFF. In DNA form, the CDR3 reads TGTGCCAGCAGTGTGGGGGGGGCGCGCACTGAAGCTTTCTTT.

The chain links TRBV5-1 to TRBJ1-5; possibly TRBD1 for D (5 bases). CDR1 is SGHRS and CDR2 is YFSETQ in the germline V gene. CDR3 length: 15 amino acids. V was shortened by 4 bases and J by 7 bases, with 18 bases between the two germline ends. CDR3 in amino acids: CASSQGLETAQPQHF. CDR3 coding DNA: TGCGCCAGCAGCCAGGGACTGGAAACTGCCCAGCCCCAGCATTTT.

The genes are TRBV6-6 and TRBJ1-2, with no clear D. V lost 7 bases and J 3 bases, leaving 15 bases between the germline ends. CDR3 size: 14 residues. Germline-derived CDR1 and CDR2 are MNHNY and SVGAGI (reference sequence). The CDR3 nucleotides read TGTGCCAGCACCTTACCCGCAAACCACTATGGCTACACCTTC. Amino acid sequence: CASTLPANHYGYTF.

V is TRBV9 and J is TRBJ2-2, with D perhaps matching TRBD2 (5 bases). Per the germline V gene, CDR1 is SGDLS and CDR2 is YYNGEE. The CDR3 has 15 residues. With 4 bases removed from V and 11 bases from J, the gap between germline ends came to 21 bases. The CDR3 protein is CASSPHGDLNYELFF. In nucleotides, the CDR3 is TGTGCCAGCAGCCCCCACGGGGATCTGAACTACGAGCTGTTTTTT.

This clonotype was recorded once. The chain carries TRBV9 and TRBJ2-7, with D possibly being TRBD2 (5 bases). The CDR3 runs 14 residues. CDR1 SGDLS and CDR2 YYNGEE come from the germline V gene. The V end lost 4 bases, the J end lost 9 bases, and 20 bases lay between the germline ends. CDR3 nucleotides: TGTGCCAGCAGCCCCAAGGGAGCCCGAACCGGGCAGTACTTC. Protein product: CASSPKGARTGQYF.

For this clonotype: The CDR3 does not end in the conserved phenylalanine or tryptophan, so this is likely a read error. No DNA is shown, since the ends of the CDR3 on it are uncertain; the CDR3 is the one TCRdb lists. The gene calls are TRBV7-9 and TRBJ1-2. The CDR3 totals 12 residues, both ends included. Looked up from germline, CDR1 is SEHNR and CDR2 is FQNEAQ (reference sequence). The CDR3 sequence: CASSEGAGGYTP.

With regard to this clonotype: This CDR3 fails to terminate in the conserved phenylalanine or tryptophan, so it likely reflects a read error. This chain joins TRBV6-5 and TRBJ1-5; D is unresolved. The CDR3 totals 14 residues. Germline-derived CDR1 and CDR2 are MNHEY and SVGAGI. V was cut by 2 bases and J by 3 bases, with 8 bases left in between. The CDR3 loop is CASSYPGLNQPQHL. Written as DNA, the CDR3 is TGTGCCAGCAGTTACCCGGGCCTCAATCAGCCCCAGCATCTT.

About this clonotype itself: A much larger clone sits a single nucleotide away, making a read error possible. The V and J genes are TRBV6-6 and TRBJ1-6; D uncertain. The CDR3 extends over 15 amino acids. With 6 bases removed from V and 7 bases from J, the gap between germline ends came to 16 bases. CDR1 and CDR2 (germline): MNHNY, SVGAGI (reference sequence). The CDR3 DNA sequence: TGTGCCAGCAGCCTGGACGGAAACTTAAATTCACCCCTCCACTTT. Its translation: CASSLDGNLNSPLHF.

The V gene is TRBV6-5, the J gene TRBJ2-7, with D possibly matching TRBD1 (5 bases). The CDR3 contains 12 residues. Trimming stripped 5 bases from V and 7 bases from J, with 12 bases between. CDR1 MNHEY and CDR2 SVGAGI come from the germline V gene. The CDR3 DNA sequence: TGTGCCAGCAGTGTTGGGCAGGGTGAGCAGTACTTC. The encoded protein is CASSVGQGEQYF.

Ten or more counts support this clonotype. The V gene is TRBV5-8, the J gene TRBJ2-1; D is uncertain. V lost 0 bases to trimming and J lost 6 bases, with 4 bases between them. CDR1 SGHTS and CDR2 YDEGEE come from the germline V gene. This CDR3 region has 12 residues. The CDR3 coding sequence is TGTGCCAGCAGCTTGGTACCCAATGAGCAGTTCTTC. Protein: CASSLVPNEQFF.

A remark on this clonotype: One junction end does not reproduce the germline sequence, and a read error may be involved. The chain uses TRBV7-2 and TRBJ2-5, with 11 bases matching TRBD1. CDR3 length: 15 residues. CDR1 and CDR2 from the germline V gene are SGHTA and FQGNSA. CDR3 region: CASSKDRGQQEPQYF. The CDR3 DNA reads as TGTGCCAGCAGCAAGGACAGGGGGCAACAAGAGCCCCAGTACTTC.

In regard to this clonotype: One junction end does not reproduce the germline sequence, and a read error may be involved. The V and J genes are TRBV7-3 and TRBJ2-3; 8 bases fit TRBD1. There are 16 residues in the CDR3. Per the germline V gene, CDR1 is SGHTA and CDR2 is FQGTGA. The CDR3 DNA reads TGTGCCAGCAGCCTCCGTGCCGGGACAGGCACAGATACACAGTATTTT. It translates to CASSLRAGTGTDTQYF.

Note on this clonotype: One end of the junction does not line up with germline, which may come from a read error. The J gene is TRBJ2-7, the V gene TRBV20-1; D possibly corresponds to TRBD1 (5 bases). Germline V gene data show CDR1 as DFQATT and CDR2 as SNEGSKA (reference sequence). This CDR3 region has 13 residues. The CDR3 nucleotides are TGCAGTGCCAGCCTCGACAGATCGGGCGAGCAGTGCTTC. Translating gives CSASLDRSGEQCF.

This clonotype was observed once. This CDR3 fails to terminate in the conserved phenylalanine or tryptophan, so it likely reflects a read error. No DNA is shown, since the ends of the CDR3 on it are uncertain; the CDR3 is the one TCRdb lists. The chain joins TRBV7-2 to TRBJ2-3; the D call of TRBD1 is as the table states it, not checked on the DNA. Counting both end residues, the CDR3 totals 13 amino acids. Germline loops: CDR1 SGHTA, CDR2 FQGNSA. CDR3 residues: CASSLTGGDSENT.

This clonotype was found a few times. V usage is TRBV20-1 and J usage is TRBJ2-3; D might be TRBD2 (6 bases). V lost 3 bases to trimming and J lost 2 bases, with 15 bases between them. This CDR3 has 15 residues. Per the germline V gene, CDR1 is DFQATT and CDR2 is SNEGSKA (reference sequence). In DNA form, the CDR3 reads TGCAGTGCTAGTGGGGCTAGCGTACTCACAGATACGCAGTATTTT. Protein product: CSASGASVLTDTQYF.

This clonotype was counted at least ten times. This rearrangement joins TRBV10-3 to TRBJ2-3, with 12 bases lining up with TRBD1. V dropped 7 bases and J dropped 4; count of bases not matched to a gene: 6. The CDR3 runs 15 residues. Germline CDR1 ENHRY, CDR2 SYGVKD. Written as DNA, the CDR3 is TGTGCCATCAATACCGGGACAGGGGGCGCAGATACGCAGTATTTT. Its protein product is CAINTGTGGADTQYF.

This clonotype turned up a few times. This chain connects TRBV3-1 to TRBJ2-2; D gene ambiguous. The germline V gene has CDR1 LGHDT and CDR2 YNNKEL (reference sequence). Trimming shortened V by 2 bases and J by 3 bases, and 4 bases separated the two germline ends. The CDR3 covers 13 residues. The chain's CDR3 is CASSQLDTGELFF. The CDR3 DNA is TGTGCCAGCAGCCAATTAGACACCGGGGAGCTGTTTTTT.

The J gene is TRBJ1-1, the V gene TRBV15; D unclear. The V gene lost 4 bases and the J gene lost 2 bases, with 8 bases spanning the gap. The CDR3 covers 13 residues. Germline lookup yields CDR1 LNHNV and CDR2 YYDKDF (reference sequence). CDR3 sequence (DNA): TGTGCCACCAGCACTTACAGAAACACTGAAGCTTTCTTT. It codes for CATSTYRNTEAFF.

The chain employs TRBV7-9 and TRBJ2-7, with TRBD2 identical over 11 bases. This CDR3 spans 15 amino acids. V shed 7 bases, J shed 3 bases, and the junction held 8 bases outside the gene matches. The germline gives CDR1 SEHNR, CDR2 FQNEAQ (reference sequence). Written as DNA, the CDR3 is TGTGCCAGCACCGGGACTAGCGGAGGGTTCTACGAGCAGTACTTC. This gives the protein CASTGTSGGFYEQYF.

This clonotype was seen repeatedly, ten times or more. The rearrangement uses TRBV2 and TRBJ2-5; D gene unclear. This CDR3 comprises 14 residues. Germline assignment: CDR1 SNHLY and CDR2 FYNNEI. V lost 5 bases, J lost 5 bases, and 15 bases lay in between. CDR3 residues: CASSRFGERETQYF. Written as DNA, the CDR3 is TGTGCCAGCAGTCGGTTTGGGGAAAGGGAGACCCAGTACTTC.

The chain joins TRBV25-1 to TRBJ2-7; TRBD1 matches at 8 bases. Germline loops: CDR1 MGHDK, CDR2 SYGVNS. The CDR3 contains 15 residues. Losses at the gene ends were 4 bases for V and 3 bases for J; bases not matched to a gene: 8. CDR3 loop: CASSVTGGLVYEQYF. CDR3 nucleotides: TGTGCCAGCAGTGTAACAGGGGGACTCGTCTACGAGCAGTACTTC.

V is TRBV7-9 and J is TRBJ1-2, with a tentative D call TRBD1 (5 bases). Trimming removed 3 bases from V and 13 bases from J, with 24 bases in between. CDR1 and CDR2 (germline): SEHNR, FQNEAQ (reference sequence). This CDR3 is 15 amino acids long. This CDR3 is CASSLTDSNEQYFTF. Here the CDR3 DNA reads TGTGCCAGCAGCTTGACAGATTCTAACGAGCAGTACTTCACCTTC. Drawing the rest from reference TRBV7-9 and TRBJ1-2, the complete variable domain is DTGVSQNPRHKITKRGQNVTFRCDPISEHNRLYWYRQTLGQGPEFLTYFQNEAQLEKSRLLSDRFSAERPKGSFSTLEIQRTEQGDSAMYLCASSLTDSNEQYFTFGSGTRLTVV.

Worth noting for this clonotype: Just one base apart from a much larger clone, this may be a read error. V usage is TRBV6-1 and J usage is TRBJ1-6; D remains unclear. CDR1 and CDR2 (germline): MNHNS, SASEGT. The V and J ends lost 8 bases and 8 bases respectively, with 16 bases between them. CDR3 length: 14 residues. CDR3 bases: TGTGCCAGCCGTCCGGCGTCGGTCGATTCACCCCTCCACTTT. Protein product: CASRPASVDSPLHF.

As concerns this clonotype: At one end, the junction sequence differs from germline, possibly due to a read error. The chain carries TRBV11-2 and TRBJ1-2; 8 bases map to TRBD1. This CDR3 contains 13 residues. CDR1 and CDR2 from the germline V gene are SGHAT and FQNNGV. The CDR3 region has the DNA TGCGCCAGCAGCCCAACTGGACAGGGTGGCTACACCTTC. Amino acid sequence: CASSPTGQGGYTF.